This T cell receptor (beta chain) was found in a study of cytomegalovirus exposure and HLA in healthy donors. Points from the study as a whole: Previous analysis showed most TCR beta V segments were productive about 87% or about 30% of the time.

This clone is medium-sized by share. As yet, its antigen is unknown. The PCR employed 60 Vbeta primers together with 13 Jbeta primers. Assay used: immunoSEQ multiplex PCR; TCRdb lists only in-frame clones, some missing. The profile shows about 130,000 clones, about 70% of them singletons. This CDR3 is 14 amino acids long. Germline loops: CDR1 MGHRA, CDR2 YSYEKL. The ends were cut back, 2 bases at V and 3 bases at J, with 8 bases in the middle. This clonotype was sampled from a middle-aged man in good health and CMV-seronegative. Source material: PBMCs. The rearrangement uses TRBV4-1 and TRBJ2-1; D uncertain. The CDR3: CASSQYNSYNEQFF. CDR3 coding DNA: TGCGCCAGCAGCCAATACAACAGCTACAATGAGCAGTTCTTC.